Sequencing of this T cell receptor beta chain was carried out in a study of regulatory T cells in long-lasting Graves disease. Whole-study findings and limits: Few sampled subjects may have lowered accuracy.

With iRepertoire HTBI primers and Arm-PCR of CDR3 regions, TCR beta libraries were built. TCRdb re-derived calls from the multiplex PCR reads in MiXCR, one entry per CDR3 protein. The table has 250,000 to 300,000 distinct CDR3 sequences, 15% to 20% seen once. Ten or more counts support this clonotype. Its antigen is currently unknown. Regarding time point: newly diagnosed GD, antithyroid drugs for less than 3 months. The TCR library was made from RNA that had been extracted from PBMCs in TRIzol. These records were also assigned to another study, of T cells in Graves' hyperthyroidism and ophthalmopathy. This second study notes: Graves' hyperthyroidism qualified as stable when ophthalmopathy did not progress within 18 months. In the first-round RT-PCR of the TCR CDR3, the HTBI primer set was used.

This sequence originates from a woman in her thirties with Graves disease. The sequenced sample was peripheral blood mononuclear cells (PBMCs), obtained at new diagnosis, from a patient treated with antithyroid drugs.

The CDR3 region has the DNA TGCGCCAGCAGCCAAACCGTACAGGGGGAGGTCACTGAAGCTTTCTTT. It is translated as CASSQTVQGEVTEAFF. The chain employs TRBV4-1 and TRBJ1-1, with 8 bases lining up with TRBD1. Germline trimming cut 2 bases from V and 4 bases from J; bases unmatched to any gene: 9. CDR3 length equals 16 residues. The germline CDR1 and CDR2 sequences are MGHRA and YSYEKL.